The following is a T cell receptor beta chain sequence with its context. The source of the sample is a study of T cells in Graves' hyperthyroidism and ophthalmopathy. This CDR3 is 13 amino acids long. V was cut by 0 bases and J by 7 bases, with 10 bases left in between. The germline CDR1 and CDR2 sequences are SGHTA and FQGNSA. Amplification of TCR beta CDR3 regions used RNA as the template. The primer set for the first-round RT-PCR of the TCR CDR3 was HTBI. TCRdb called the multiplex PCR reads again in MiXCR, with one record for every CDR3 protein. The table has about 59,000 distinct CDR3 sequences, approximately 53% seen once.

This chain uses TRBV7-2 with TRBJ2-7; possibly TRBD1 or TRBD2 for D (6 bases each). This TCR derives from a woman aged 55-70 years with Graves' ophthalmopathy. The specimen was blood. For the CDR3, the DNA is TGTGCCAGCAGCTTAGCGGGGGCGGGGGAGCAGTACTTC. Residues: CASSLAGAGEQYF.